This T cell receptor (beta chain) originates from a study of PD-L1 blockade in urothelial cancer listed by TCRdb under 2017. About the investigation overall: Therapy was started in about 2014 for all patients, and atezolizumab 1,200 mg was administered intravenously every 3 weeks. Twenty-five of 29 patients were identified as males with urothelial cancer of bladder origin, and a prior smoking history was reported by 18 of 29 patients. Patients had an ECOG performance status of 0 or 1 and had received between 0 and 3 prior chemotherapy regimens. Blood samples were analyzed at two time points: 3 weeks after treatment start (second dose) and 6 weeks after treatment start. A median of roughly 140,000 T cells and fewer than 85,000 unique TCRs was obtained from blood samples, and a median clonality of roughly 0.08 was observed. The study was an exploratory multi-omic analysis of somatic, immune and clinical correlates of response to PD-L1 blockade with atezolizumab in urothelial cancer. Pretreatment tumor samples and matched peripheral blood, collected serially before and after atezolizumab treatment, underwent TCR sequencing. Progression-free survival longer than 6 months counted as durable clinical benefit, and TCR features were additionally tested against both progression-free and overall survival. Whole exome sequencing and RNA sequencing of pretreatment tumors were performed alongside TCR sequencing in the same patients. Eight to ten patients achieved durable clinical benefit and approximately 20 did not. Some 29 patients had pretreatment blood TCR-seq, around 25 had at least one posttreatment blood collection, and around 25 had tumor TCR-seq. Beyond this particular receptor, the publication reports: Improved progression-free and overall survival was associated with having pretreatment peripheral blood TCR clonality below the median. Small sample size (n of about 30) and many exploratory analyses mean the results are intended to be hypothesis-generating. Greater expansion of tumor-associated TCR clones in peripheral blood 3 weeks after the start of treatment was observed in patients with durable benefit (n ≈ 22, p = 0.022).

The time point label corresponds to: pretreatment peripheral blood. A total of some 30 patients with locally advanced or metastatic urothelial carcinoma, treated at Memorial Sloan Kettering on a trial protocol, made up the cohort. Peripheral blood mononuclear cells were collected pretreatment and during treatment, with between 1 and 8 total time points per patient. The Qiagen DNeasy Blood extraction kit was used to purify genomic DNA from total PBMCs and tumor samples. PBMCs were collected pretreatment and during treatment, and were isolated and stored as previously described. A remark on this clone: Its antigen is currently not known. One base away there is no much larger clone; base qualities are not given.

Synthetic TCR analog templates were spiked into each PCR so that absolute template abundance could be estimated from read counts. The immunoSEQ assay used bias-controlled V and J gene primers to amplify TCRbeta CDR3 regions from genomic DNA. Sequencing of rearranged TCRbeta segments was performed at approximately 20X coverage. The original pipeline was this. Clustering was used to correct sequencing errors, and CDR3s were annotated against IMGT to assign V, D and J genes. Out-of-frame and stop-codon sequences were excluded, and only productive TCRbeta rearrangements were used in downstream analyses. To compute clonality, Shannon entropy was normalized by the log of the number of unique productive sequences and then subtracted from one. Clones differing between time points or between blood and tumor were identified by Fisher's exact test with Benjamini-Hochberg correction at adjusted p below 0.01. Drawn from immuneACCESS, this table holds only the in-frame rearrangements with V and J called that TCRdb kept. Clones are partly lost; checked studies trace under half to an unresolved V gene and leave the rest unexplained. V and J calls and clone size are those listed in that table; D and trimming were worked out from the DNA. The sample data list about 95,000 clones, and around 87% of these were observed just once. The ten most abundant clones make up around 1.5% of the sample.

The germline ends are 14 bases apart after V is trimmed by 1 base and J by 4 bases. Taken from cysteine to phenylalanine, the CDR3 has 15 residues. Only the CDR3 portion is preserved as DNA: 45 bases, with reading frame beginning at the first base. Reading the germline V gene (reference sequence) gives CDR1 SGHKS and CDR2 YYEKEE. The chain couples TRBV5-5 to TRBJ1-2, with the D gene call left open. The starting material was PBMCs, obtained around atezolizumab (anti-PD-L1) treatment. This receptor was identified in a man in his 60s with urothelial cancer. The CDR3 has the sequence CASSLSNGGSYGYTF. The DNA is TGTGCCAGCAGCTTGAGTAATGGCGGGAGCTATGGCTACACCTTC.